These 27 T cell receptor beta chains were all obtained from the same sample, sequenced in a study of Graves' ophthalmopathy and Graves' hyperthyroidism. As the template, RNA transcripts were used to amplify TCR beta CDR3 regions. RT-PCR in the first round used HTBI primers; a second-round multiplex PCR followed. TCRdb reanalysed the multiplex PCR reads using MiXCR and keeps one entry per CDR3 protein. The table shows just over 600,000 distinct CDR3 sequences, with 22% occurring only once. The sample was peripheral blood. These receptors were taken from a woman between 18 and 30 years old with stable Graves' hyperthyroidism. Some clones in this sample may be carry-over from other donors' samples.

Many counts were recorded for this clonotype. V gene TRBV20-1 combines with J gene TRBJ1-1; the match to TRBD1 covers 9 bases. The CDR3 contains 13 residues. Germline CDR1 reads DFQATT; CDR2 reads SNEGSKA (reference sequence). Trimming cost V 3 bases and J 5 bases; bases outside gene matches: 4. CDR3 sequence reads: CSARRTGETEAFF. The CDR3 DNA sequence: TGCAGTGCTAGGAGGACAGGGGAGACTGAAGCTTTCTTT.

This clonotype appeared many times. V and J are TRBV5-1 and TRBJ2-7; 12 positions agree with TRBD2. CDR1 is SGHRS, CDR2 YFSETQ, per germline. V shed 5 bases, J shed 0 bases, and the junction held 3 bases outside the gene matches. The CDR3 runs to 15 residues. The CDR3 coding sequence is TGCGCCAGCAGACTAGCGGGGGGTAGCTCCTACGAGCAGTACTTC. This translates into CASRLAGGSSYEQYF.

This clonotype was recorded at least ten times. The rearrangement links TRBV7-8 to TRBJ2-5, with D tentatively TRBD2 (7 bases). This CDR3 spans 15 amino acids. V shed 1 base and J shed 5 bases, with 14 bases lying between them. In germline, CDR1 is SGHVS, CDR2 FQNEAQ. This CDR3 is CASSLGGGAGETQYF. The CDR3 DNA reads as TGTGCCAGCAGCTTAGGGGGGGGCGCGGGGGAGACCCAGTACTTC.

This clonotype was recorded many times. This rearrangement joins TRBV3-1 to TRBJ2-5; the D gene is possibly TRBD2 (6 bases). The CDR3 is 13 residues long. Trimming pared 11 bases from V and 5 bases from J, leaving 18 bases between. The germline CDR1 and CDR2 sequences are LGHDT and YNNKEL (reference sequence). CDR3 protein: CASHAGLWETQYF. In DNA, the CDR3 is TGTGCCTCCCACGCGGGGCTTTGGGAGACCCAGTACTTC.

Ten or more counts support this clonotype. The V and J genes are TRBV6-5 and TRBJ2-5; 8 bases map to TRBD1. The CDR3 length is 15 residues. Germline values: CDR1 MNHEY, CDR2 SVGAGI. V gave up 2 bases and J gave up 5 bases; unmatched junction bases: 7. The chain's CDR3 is CASSYGTGLGETQYF. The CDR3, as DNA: TGTGCCAGCAGTTACGGGACAGGTCTTGGGGAGACCCAGTACTTC.

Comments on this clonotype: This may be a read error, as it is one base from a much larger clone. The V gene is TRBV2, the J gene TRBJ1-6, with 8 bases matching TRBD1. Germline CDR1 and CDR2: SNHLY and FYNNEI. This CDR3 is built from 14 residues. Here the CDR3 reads CASNFGQGGSHLHF. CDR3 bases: TGTGCCAGCAATTTTGGACAGGGAGGTTCACACCTCCACTTT.

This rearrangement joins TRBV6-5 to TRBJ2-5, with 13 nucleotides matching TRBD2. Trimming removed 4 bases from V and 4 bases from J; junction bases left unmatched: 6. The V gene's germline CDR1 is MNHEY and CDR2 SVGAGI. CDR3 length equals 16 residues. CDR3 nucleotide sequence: TGTGCCAGCAGTTTCTCGGGACTAGCGGGGAGAGAGACCCAGTACTTC. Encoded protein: CASSFSGLAGRETQYF.

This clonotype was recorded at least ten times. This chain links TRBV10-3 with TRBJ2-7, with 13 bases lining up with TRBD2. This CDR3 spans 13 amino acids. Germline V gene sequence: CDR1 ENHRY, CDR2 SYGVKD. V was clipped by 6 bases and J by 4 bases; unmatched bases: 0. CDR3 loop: CAIRTSGGYEQYF. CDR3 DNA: TGTGCCATCAGGACTAGCGGGGGGTACGAGCAGTACTTC.

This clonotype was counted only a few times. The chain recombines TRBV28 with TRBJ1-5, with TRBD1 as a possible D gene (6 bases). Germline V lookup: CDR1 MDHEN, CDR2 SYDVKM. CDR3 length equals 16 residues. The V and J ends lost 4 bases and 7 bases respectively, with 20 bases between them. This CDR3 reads CASSWGGGVPGQPQHF. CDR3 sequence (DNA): TGTGCCAGCAGTTGGGGAGGGGGGGTTCCCGGACAGCCCCAGCATTTT.

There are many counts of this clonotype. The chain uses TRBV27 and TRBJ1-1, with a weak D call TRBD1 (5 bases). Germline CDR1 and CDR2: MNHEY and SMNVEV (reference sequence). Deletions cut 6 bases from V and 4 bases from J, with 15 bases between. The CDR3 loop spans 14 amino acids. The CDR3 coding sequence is TGTGCCAGCAGAGGATCAGGGTGGCGCACTGAAGCTTTCTTT. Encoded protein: CASRGSGWRTEAFF.

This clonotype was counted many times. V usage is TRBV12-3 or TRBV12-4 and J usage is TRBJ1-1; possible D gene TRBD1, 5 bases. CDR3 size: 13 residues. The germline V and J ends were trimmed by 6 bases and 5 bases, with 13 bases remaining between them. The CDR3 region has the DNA TGTGCCAGCAGGCGGGTGGGGGGAACTGAAGCTTTCTTT. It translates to CASRRVGGTEAFF.

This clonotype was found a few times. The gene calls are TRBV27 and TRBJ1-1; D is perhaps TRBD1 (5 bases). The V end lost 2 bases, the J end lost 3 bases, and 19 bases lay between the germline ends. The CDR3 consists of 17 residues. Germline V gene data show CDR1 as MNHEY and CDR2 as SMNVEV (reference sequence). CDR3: CASSLVGGTPRDTEAFF. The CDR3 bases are TGTGCCAGCAGTTTAGTTGGAGGGACTCCCCGGGACACTGAAGCTTTCTTT.

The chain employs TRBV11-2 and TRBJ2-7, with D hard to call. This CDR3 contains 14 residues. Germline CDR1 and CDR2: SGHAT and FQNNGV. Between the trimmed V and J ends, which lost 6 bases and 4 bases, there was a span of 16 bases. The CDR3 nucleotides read TGTGCCAGCAGTTTCTTTCCTACGCTGTACGAGCAGTACTTC. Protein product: CASSFFPTLYEQYF.

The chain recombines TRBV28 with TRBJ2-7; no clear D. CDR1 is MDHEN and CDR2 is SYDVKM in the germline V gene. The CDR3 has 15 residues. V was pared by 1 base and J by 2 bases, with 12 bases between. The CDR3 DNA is TGTGCCAGCAGTTTATTGGCGGCGCCCCCCTACGAGCAGTACTTC. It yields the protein CASSLLAAPPYEQYF. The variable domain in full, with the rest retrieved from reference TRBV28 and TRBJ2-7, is DVKVTQSSRYLVKRTGEKVFLECVQDMDHENMFWYRQDPGLGLRLIYFSYDVKMKEKGDIPEGYSVSREKKERFSLILESASTNQTSMYLCASSLLAAPPYEQYFGPGTRLTVT.

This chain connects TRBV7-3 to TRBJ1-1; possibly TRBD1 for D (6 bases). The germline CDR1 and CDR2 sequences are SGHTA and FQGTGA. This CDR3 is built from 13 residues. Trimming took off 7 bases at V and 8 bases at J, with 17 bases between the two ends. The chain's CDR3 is CASNPGTKSEAFF. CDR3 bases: TGTGCCAGCAACCCCGGGACAAAGTCCGAAGCTTTCTTT.

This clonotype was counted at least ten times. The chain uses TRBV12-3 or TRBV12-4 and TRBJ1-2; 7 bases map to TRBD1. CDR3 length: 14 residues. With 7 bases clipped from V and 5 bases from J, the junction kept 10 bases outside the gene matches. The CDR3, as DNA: TGTGCCAGCACCCAGGCTCAGGGGGTATATGGCTACACCTTC. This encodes CASTQAQGVYGYTF.

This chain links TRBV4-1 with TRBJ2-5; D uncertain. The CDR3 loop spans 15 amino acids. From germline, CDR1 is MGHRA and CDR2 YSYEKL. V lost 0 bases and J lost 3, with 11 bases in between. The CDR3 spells CASSQEGRAEETQYF. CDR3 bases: TGCGCCAGCAGCCAAGAGGGTCGGGCAGAAGAGACCCAGTACTTC.

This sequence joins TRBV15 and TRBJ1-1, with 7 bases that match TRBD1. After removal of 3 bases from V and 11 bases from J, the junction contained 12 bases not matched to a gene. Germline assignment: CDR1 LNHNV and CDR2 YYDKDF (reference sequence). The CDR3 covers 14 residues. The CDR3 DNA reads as TGTGCCACCAGCAGGGGCCGGGACAGCCAAGCGGCTTTCTTT. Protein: CATSRGRDSQAAFF.

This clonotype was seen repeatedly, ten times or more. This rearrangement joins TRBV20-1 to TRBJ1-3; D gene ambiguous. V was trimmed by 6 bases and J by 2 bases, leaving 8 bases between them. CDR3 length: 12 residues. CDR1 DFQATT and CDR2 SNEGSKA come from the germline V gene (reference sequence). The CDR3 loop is CSATRAGNTIYF. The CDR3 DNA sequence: TGCAGTGCCACGCGGGCTGGAAACACCATATATTTT.

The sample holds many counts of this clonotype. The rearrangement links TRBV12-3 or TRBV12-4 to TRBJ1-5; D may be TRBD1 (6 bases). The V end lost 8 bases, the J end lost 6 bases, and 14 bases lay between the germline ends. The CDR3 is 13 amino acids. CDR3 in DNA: TGTGCCAGCGGAGGGGACATGGGTCAGCCCCAGCATTTT. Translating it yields CASGGDMGQPQHF.

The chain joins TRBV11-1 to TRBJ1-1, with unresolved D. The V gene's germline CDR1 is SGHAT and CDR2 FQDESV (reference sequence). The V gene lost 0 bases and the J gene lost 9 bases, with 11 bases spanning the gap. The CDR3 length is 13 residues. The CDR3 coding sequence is TGTGCCAGCAGCTTAGCGCAGTACGATAAAGCTTTCTTT. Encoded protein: CASSLAQYDKAFF.

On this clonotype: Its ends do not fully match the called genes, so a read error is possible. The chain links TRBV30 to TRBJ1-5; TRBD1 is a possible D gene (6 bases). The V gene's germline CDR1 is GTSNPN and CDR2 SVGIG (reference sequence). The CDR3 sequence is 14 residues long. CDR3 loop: CAWSVSGANHPQHF. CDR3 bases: TGTGCCTGGAGTGTTTCGGGGGCCAATCATCCCCAGCATTTT.

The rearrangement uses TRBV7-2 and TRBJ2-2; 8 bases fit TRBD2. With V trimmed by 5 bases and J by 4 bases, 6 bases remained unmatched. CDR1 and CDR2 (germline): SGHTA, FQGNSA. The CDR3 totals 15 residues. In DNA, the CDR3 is TGTGCCAGCAGCCCTACCGGGGGGGTCACCGGGGAGCTGTTTTTT. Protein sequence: CASSPTGGVTGELFF.

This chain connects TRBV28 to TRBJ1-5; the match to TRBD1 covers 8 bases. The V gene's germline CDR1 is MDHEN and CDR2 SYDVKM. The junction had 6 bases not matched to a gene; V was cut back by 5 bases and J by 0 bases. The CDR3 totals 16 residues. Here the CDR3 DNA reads TGTGCCAGCAGTCTAGGGACAGGTCATAGCAATCAGCCCCAGCATTTT. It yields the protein CASSLGTGHSNQPQHF.

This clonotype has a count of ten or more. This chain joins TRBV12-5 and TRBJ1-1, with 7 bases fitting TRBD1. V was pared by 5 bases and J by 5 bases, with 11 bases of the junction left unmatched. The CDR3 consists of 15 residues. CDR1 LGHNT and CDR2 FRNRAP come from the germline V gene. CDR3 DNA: TGTGCTAGTGGTAGCCAGGCAGGGGGAAGGACTGAAGCTTTCTTT. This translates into CASGSQAGGRTEAFF.

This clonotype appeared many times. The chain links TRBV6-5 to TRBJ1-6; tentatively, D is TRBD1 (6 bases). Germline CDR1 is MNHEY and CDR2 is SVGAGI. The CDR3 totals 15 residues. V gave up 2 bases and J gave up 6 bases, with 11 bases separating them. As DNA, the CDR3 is TGTGCCAGCAGTTACAACAGGGCCAGTAATTCACCCCTCCACTTT. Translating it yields CASSYNRASNSPLHF.

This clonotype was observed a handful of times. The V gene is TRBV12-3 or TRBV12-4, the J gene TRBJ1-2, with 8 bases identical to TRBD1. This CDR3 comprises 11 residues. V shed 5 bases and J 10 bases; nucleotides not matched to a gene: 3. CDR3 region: CASSEDRDYTF. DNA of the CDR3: TGTGCCAGCAGTGAGGACAGGGACTACACCTTC.